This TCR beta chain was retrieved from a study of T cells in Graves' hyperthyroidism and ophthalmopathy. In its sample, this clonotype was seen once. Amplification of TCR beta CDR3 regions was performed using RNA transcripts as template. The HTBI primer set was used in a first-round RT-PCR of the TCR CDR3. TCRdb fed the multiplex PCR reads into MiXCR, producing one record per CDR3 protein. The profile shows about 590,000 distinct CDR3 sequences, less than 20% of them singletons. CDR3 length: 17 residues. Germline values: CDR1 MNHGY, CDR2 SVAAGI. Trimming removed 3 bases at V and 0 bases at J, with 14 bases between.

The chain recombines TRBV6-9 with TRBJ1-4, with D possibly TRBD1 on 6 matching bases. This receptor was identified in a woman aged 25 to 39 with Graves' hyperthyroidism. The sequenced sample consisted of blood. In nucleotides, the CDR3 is TGTGCCAGCAGTTACACGTCCGGGACAACAACTAATGAAAAACTGTTTTTT. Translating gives CASSYTSGTTTNEKLFF.